Listed below are T cell receptor beta chains from one sample, sequenced in a study of blood T cell repertoires in COVID-19. Only in-frame clones appear in the TCRdb table, and some are missing; sequencing was by immunoSEQ multiplex PCR. Among around 25,000 clones, about 90% were seen once, and the ten largest hold around 3%. Sequencing input: peripheral blood. Receptor source: a human donor in a cohort sampled during active COVID-19. Both conserved end residues are part of each CDR3. D genes are given only for firm matches. Rows give clone size only sometimes, using once, few, many, or a class for an expanded clone.

d_gene: TRBD1
j_gene: TRBJ2-1
abundance: NA
v_gene: TRBV24-1
CDR3nt: TGTGCCACCAGTGATACAGGGGAATCCTACAATGAGCAGTTCTTC
CDR3aa: CATSDTGESYNEQFF

d_gene: NA
j_gene: TRBJ1-1
abundance: NA
v_gene: TRBV28
CDR3nt: TGTGCCAGCAGTTATTTTCTCGGGTCGACAGCGAACACTGAAGCTTTCTTT
CDR3aa: CASSYFLGSTANTEAFF

d_gene: TRBD2
j_gene: TRBJ2-1
abundance: NA
v_gene: TRBV5-5
CDR3nt: TGTGCCAGCAGCTTGAGTCTAGCGGGCCATGAGCAGTTCTTC
CDR3aa: CASSLSLAGHEQFF

d_gene: TRBD2
j_gene: TRBJ2-1
abundance: NA
v_gene: TRBV7-8
CDR3nt: TGTGCCAGCAGCTTCGGGAGGGCCTCTTTCAATGAGCAGTTCTTC
CDR3aa: CASSFGRASFNEQFF

d_gene: NA
j_gene: TRBJ2-3
abundance: NA
v_gene: TRBV20-1
CDR3nt: TGCAGTGCTAGAGCCGCAGATACGCAGTATTTT
CDR3aa: CSARAADTQYF

d_gene: NA
j_gene: TRBJ2-5
abundance: once
v_gene: TRBV7-9
CDR3nt: TGTGCCAGCAGCCCCGCCCCGCAGACAGGCCTGCGTCAAGAGACCCAGTACTTC
CDR3aa: CASSPAPQTGLRQETQYF

d_gene: TRBD1
j_gene: TRBJ1-6
abundance: NA
v_gene: TRBV7-9
CDR3nt: TGTGCCAGCAGCTATGAATGGGACAGCAGTCATTCACCCCTCCACTTT
CDR3aa: CASSYEWDSSHSPLHF

d_gene: TRBD1
j_gene: TRBJ1-1
abundance: NA
v_gene: TRBV27
CDR3nt: TGTGCCAGCATTAGCGCACCCAGGGGGACTGAAGCTTTCTTT
CDR3aa: CASISAPRGTEAFF

d_gene: TRBD2
j_gene: TRBJ2-1
abundance: NA
v_gene: TRBV19
CDR3nt: TGTGCCAGTAGTACCGTAGCGGGTAATGAGCAGTTCTTC
CDR3aa: CASSTVAGNEQFF

d_gene: NA
j_gene: TRBJ1-1
abundance: NA
v_gene: TRBV28
CDR3nt: TGTGCCAGCAGGCCGCGGGGGGGCCTAGGGAACATCGGGGCTTTCTTT
CDR3aa: CASRPRGGLGNIGAFF

d_gene: NA
j_gene: TRBJ1-2
abundance: once
v_gene: TRBV10-3
CDR3nt: TGTGCCATCATCCCCGTGAACTATGGCTACACCTTC
CDR3aa: CAIIPVNYGYTF

d_gene: TRBD2
j_gene: TRBJ2-2
abundance: NA
v_gene: TRBV28
CDR3nt: TGTGCTGTGTCCACCCCGGCTAGCGGAAACACCGGGGAGCTGTTTTTT
CDR3aa: CAVSTPASGNTGELFF

d_gene: NA
j_gene: TRBJ1-2
abundance: NA
v_gene: TRBV18
CDR3nt: TGTGCCAGCTCGGAGGGAGAAGACTATGGCTACACCTTC
CDR3aa: CASSEGEDYGYTF

d_gene: TRBD1
j_gene: TRBJ2-7
abundance: NA
v_gene: TRBV6-5
CDR3nt: TGTGCCAGCAGGTTGGCAGGGGGCTTCTACGAGCAGTACTTC
CDR3aa: CASRLAGGFYEQYF

d_gene: TRBD1
j_gene: TRBJ1-5
abundance: NA
v_gene: TRBV28
CDR3nt: TGTGCCAGCAGTCCCCACTTCGGGACAGCTTACGATAGCAATCAGCCCCAGCATTTT
CDR3aa: CASSPHFGTAYDSNQPQHF

d_gene: TRBD2
j_gene: TRBJ2-4
abundance: NA
v_gene: TRBV7-3
CDR3nt: TGTGCCAGCAGCCTCGAGGGACTAGCGGGAGGACCGGCGGAGAACATTCAGTACTTC
CDR3aa: CASSLEGLAGGPAENIQYF

d_gene: NA
j_gene: TRBJ2-2
abundance: once
v_gene: TRBV18
CDR3nt: TGTGCCAGCTCACCACCAGGACTCTACGGCGGGGAGCTGTTTTTT
CDR3aa: CASSPPGLYGGELFF

d_gene: TRBD2
j_gene: TRBJ2-3
abundance: NA
v_gene: TRBV3-1/TRBV3-2
CDR3nt: TGTGCCAGCAGCCAAGGGACTAGCGGCACAGATACGCAGTATTTT
CDR3aa: CASSQGTSGTDTQYF

d_gene: TRBD1
j_gene: TRBJ2-3
abundance: NA
v_gene: TRBV5-1
CDR3nt: TGCGCCAGCAGCTATTATGGGACAGGGGGCATAGATACGCAGTATTTT
CDR3aa: CASSYYGTGGIDTQYF

d_gene: TRBD1
j_gene: TRBJ1-1
abundance: NA
v_gene: TRBV27
CDR3nt: TGTGCCAGCAGTTTCCAGACAGGGGGCAGGACTGAAGCTTTCTTT
CDR3aa: CASSFQTGGRTEAFF

d_gene: TRBD1
j_gene: TRBJ2-1
abundance: NA
v_gene: TRBV7-8
CDR3nt: TGTGCCAGCAGTAAACCCGCGACAGGGGGCAATGAGCAGTTCTTC
CDR3aa: CASSKPATGGNEQFF

d_gene: NA
j_gene: TRBJ1-6
abundance: NA
v_gene: TRBV3-1/TRBV3-2
CDR3nt: TGTGCCAGCAGCCAAGATCCGGGGGGCCTCAATTCACCCCTCCACTTT
CDR3aa: CASSQDPGGLNSPLHF

d_gene: TRBD1
j_gene: TRBJ1-1
abundance: NA
v_gene: TRBV6-5
CDR3nt: TGTGCCAGCAGCCCGACAGGGGACACTGAAGCTTTCTTT
CDR3aa: CASSPTGDTEAFF

d_gene: NA
j_gene: TRBJ2-1
abundance: NA
v_gene: TRBV14
CDR3nt: TGTGCCAGCAGCCAAGGACTAGGGAGTAATGAGCAGTTCTTC
CDR3aa: CASSQGLGSNEQFF

d_gene: NA
j_gene: TRBJ2-7
abundance: NA
v_gene: TRBV18
CDR3nt: TGTGCCAGCTCACCATTCGAGGGAGGCTGGTACGAGCAGTACTTC
CDR3aa: CASSPFEGGWYEQYF

d_gene: TRBD1
j_gene: TRBJ2-3
abundance: NA
v_gene: TRBV10-1
CDR3nt: TGCGCCAGCCGGGACAGGGTTGGAGATACGCAGTATTTT
CDR3aa: CASRDRVGDTQYF

d_gene: TRBD1
j_gene: TRBJ2-1
abundance: NA
v_gene: TRBV5-1
CDR3nt: TGCGCCAGCAGCGGCGGACAGGGGGACATTGCCTACAATGAGCAGTTCTTC
CDR3aa: CASSGGQGDIAYNEQFF

d_gene: NA
j_gene: TRBJ2-7
abundance: few
v_gene: TRBV7-9
CDR3nt: TGTGCCAGCAGCTTAGGGAGCGGCGAGCAGTACTTC
CDR3aa: CASSLGSGEQYF

d_gene: NA
j_gene: TRBJ2-2
abundance: NA
v_gene: TRBV5-8
CDR3nt: TGTGCCAGCAGCTTGGCCGGAGCGGAGGGGAACACCGGGGAGCTGTTTTTT
CDR3aa: CASSLAGAEGNTGELFF

d_gene: NA
j_gene: TRBJ2-2
abundance: NA
v_gene: TRBV9
CDR3nt: TGTGCCAGCGCGGTCGACGGCAACGACGGGGAGCTGTTTTTT
CDR3aa: CASAVDGNDGELFF

d_gene: NA
j_gene: TRBJ2-3
abundance: NA
v_gene: TRBV19
CDR3nt: TGTGCCAGTAGTAACCTAGGGGGAGATACGCAGTATTTT
CDR3aa: CASSNLGGDTQYF

d_gene: NA
j_gene: TRBJ1-4
abundance: NA
v_gene: TRBV30
CDR3nt: TGTGCCTGGAGTTCCCAGGTTCGGTATGAAAAACTGTTTTTT
CDR3aa: CAWSSQVRYEKLFF

d_gene: NA
j_gene: TRBJ1-2
abundance: NA
v_gene: TRBV7-2
CDR3nt: TGTGCCAGCAGGAAACCGGGTGGCTACACCTTC
CDR3aa: CASRKPGGYTF

d_gene: TRBD1
j_gene: TRBJ1-5
abundance: NA
v_gene: TRBV7-2
CDR3nt: TGTGCCAGCAGTTGGGGACAGGGGGGCAATCAGCCCCAGCATTTT
CDR3aa: CASSWGQGGNQPQHF

d_gene: NA
j_gene: TRBJ2-7
abundance: once
v_gene: TRBV14
CDR3nt: TGTGCCAGCAGCCAAGAAGGATGGGGTCCAATCGGGAACTACGAGCAGTACTTC
CDR3aa: CASSQEGWGPIGNYEQYF

d_gene: TRBD2
j_gene: TRBJ2-1
abundance: NA
v_gene: TRBV3-1/TRBV3-2
CDR3nt: TGTGCCAGCAGCCACCTACTAGCGGGGGCCAGGGATGAGCAGTTCTTC
CDR3aa: CASSHLLAGARDEQFF

d_gene: NA
j_gene: TRBJ2-1
abundance: NA
v_gene: TRBV28
CDR3nt: TGTGCCAGCAGTCAGACTAGTTATGAGCAGTTCTTC
CDR3aa: CASSQTSYEQFF

d_gene: NA
j_gene: TRBJ2-1
abundance: NA
v_gene: TRBV5-1
CDR3nt: TGCGCCAGCAGCACGGACAGTGCTAGTAGCAATGAGCAGTTCTTC
CDR3aa: CASSTDSASSNEQFF

d_gene: NA
j_gene: TRBJ2-7
abundance: NA
v_gene: TRBV2
CDR3nt: TGTGCCAGCAGTAAGCGTGGCCTGCTCGAGCAGTACTTC
CDR3aa: CASSKRGLLEQYF

d_gene: NA
j_gene: TRBJ2-7
abundance: NA
v_gene: TRBV7-2
CDR3nt: TGTGCCAGCAGCTTTTTCCCGGGGGGCGGGTACGAGCAGTACTTC
CDR3aa: CASSFFPGGGYEQYF

d_gene: TRBD1
j_gene: TRBJ2-1
abundance: NA
v_gene: TRBV20-1
CDR3nt: TGCAGTGCTAGTGTCGGACAGGACAATGAGCAGTTCTTC
CDR3aa: CSASVGQDNEQFF